Included here is one TCR beta chain sequence, with context. Its antigen remains unknown. These data are taken from a study of shared clonotypes between healthy human individuals. Regarding the study as a whole: Memory subsets generally showed lower estimated richness than naive subsets.

Libraries were prepared by immunoSEQ multiplex PCR; TCRdb keeps only in-frame clonotypes and omits some of them. This table holds some 790,000 clones, approximately 72% found once. The germline V gene encodes CDR1 SGHDT and CDR2 YYEEEE. Between the trimmed V and J ends, which lost 4 bases and 3 bases, there was a span of 14 bases. This CDR3 has 14 amino acids. The chain joins TRBV5-6 to TRBJ2-7; D unresolved. The sequence derives from a woman aged 25 to 45 in good health. Sample: memory CD4+ T cells sorted from blood. Subset specified: CD45RA-negative fraction. The CDR3 nucleotides read TGTGCCAGCAGCCCAGGACCGCTAGGCTACGAGCAGTACTTC. It specifies CASSPGPLGYEQYF. The entire variable domain, with the rest obtained from reference TRBV5-6 and TRBJ2-7, is as follows: DAGVTQSPTHLIKTRGQQVTLRCSPKSGHDTVSWYQQALGQGPQFIFQYYEEEERQRGNFPDRFSGHQFPNYSSELNVNALLLGDSALYLCASSPGPLGYEQYFGPGTRLTVT.